This T cell receptor beta chain was found in a study of technical replicates of blood from a few donors (TCRdb year 2017). V ends up 0 bases short and J 8 bases short, with an unmatched junction base count of 6. Per the germline V gene (reference sequence), LNHNV is the CDR1 and YYDKDF is the CDR2. Including cysteine and phenylalanine, the CDR3 has 15 amino acids. The read is trimmed to its CDR3 DNA, 45 bases read in frame from base 1. Library preparation employed the immunoSEQ multiplex PCR assay. Imported from immuneACCESS, the table was reduced by TCRdb to in-frame sequences with V and J called. These copies leave out some clones; in studies compared against another copy, an unresolved V gene accounts for under half, and the cause of the remainder is not known. This sample lists tens of thousands of clones; roughly 94% were detected once. The ten largest account for approximately 0.24% of the sample.

For this clone: The antigen it recognizes is unknown. Base qualities were left out, and no much larger clone turns up one base away.

The origin of this receptor is a human donor in good health. The material sequenced was T cells isolated from PBMCs. The receptor chain draws on TRBV15 and TRBJ2-1; the junction holds 8 bases that match TRBD1. The CDR3 region reads CATSRDLAGGHEQFF. At the DNA level, the sequence is TGTGCCACCAGCAGAGATTTGGCAGGGGGCCATGAGCAGTTCTTC.